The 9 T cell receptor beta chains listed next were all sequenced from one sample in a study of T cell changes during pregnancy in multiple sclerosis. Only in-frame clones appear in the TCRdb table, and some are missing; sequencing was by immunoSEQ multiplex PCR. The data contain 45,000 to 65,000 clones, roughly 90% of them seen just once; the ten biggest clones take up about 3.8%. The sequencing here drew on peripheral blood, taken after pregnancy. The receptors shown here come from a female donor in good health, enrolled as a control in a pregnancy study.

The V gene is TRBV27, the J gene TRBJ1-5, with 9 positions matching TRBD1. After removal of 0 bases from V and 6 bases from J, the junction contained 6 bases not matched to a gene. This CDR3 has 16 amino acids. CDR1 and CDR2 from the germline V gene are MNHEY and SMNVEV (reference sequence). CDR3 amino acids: CASSLSRQGGSQPQHF. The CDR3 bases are TGTGCCAGCAGTTTATCCCGACAGGGGGGATCTCAGCCCCAGCATTTT.

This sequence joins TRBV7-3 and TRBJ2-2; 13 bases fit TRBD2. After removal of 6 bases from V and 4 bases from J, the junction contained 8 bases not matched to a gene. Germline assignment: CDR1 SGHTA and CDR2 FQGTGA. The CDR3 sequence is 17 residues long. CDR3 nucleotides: TGTGCCAGCAGGCTACTAGCGGGAGGGCCCGGCACCGGGGAGCTGTTTTTT. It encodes CASRLLAGGPGTGELFF.

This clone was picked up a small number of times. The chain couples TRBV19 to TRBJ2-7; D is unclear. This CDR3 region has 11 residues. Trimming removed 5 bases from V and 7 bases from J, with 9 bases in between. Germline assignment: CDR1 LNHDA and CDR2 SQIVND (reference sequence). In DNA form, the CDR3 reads TGTGCCAGTAGTTTTGGCTGGGAGCAGTACTTC. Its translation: CASSFGWEQYF.

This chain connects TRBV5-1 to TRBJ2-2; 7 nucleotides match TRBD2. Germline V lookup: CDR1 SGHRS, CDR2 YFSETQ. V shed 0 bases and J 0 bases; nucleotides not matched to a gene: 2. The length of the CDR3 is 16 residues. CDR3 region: CASSLAGGTNTGELFF. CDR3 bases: TGCGCCAGCAGCTTGGCCGGGGGGACGAACACCGGGGAGCTGTTTTTT.

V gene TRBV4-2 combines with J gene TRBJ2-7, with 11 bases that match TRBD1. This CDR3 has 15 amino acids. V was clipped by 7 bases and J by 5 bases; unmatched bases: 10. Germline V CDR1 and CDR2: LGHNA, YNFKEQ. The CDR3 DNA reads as TGTGCCAGCATGCCTCACGGGACAGGGGGAAACGAGCAGTACTTC. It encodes CASMPHGTGGNEQYF.

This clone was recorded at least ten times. The CDR3 region has the DNA TGTGCCAGCAGTCTAGGGGAAGCGGGGGGGCCAGATACGCAGTATTTT. As protein: CASSLGEAGGPDTQYF. V usage is TRBV6-4 and J usage is TRBJ2-3, with 10 bases aligning to TRBD2. Trimming cost V 5 bases and J 4 bases; bases outside gene matches: 9. CDR1 is MRHNA, CDR2 SNTAGT, per germline. This CDR3 region has 16 residues.

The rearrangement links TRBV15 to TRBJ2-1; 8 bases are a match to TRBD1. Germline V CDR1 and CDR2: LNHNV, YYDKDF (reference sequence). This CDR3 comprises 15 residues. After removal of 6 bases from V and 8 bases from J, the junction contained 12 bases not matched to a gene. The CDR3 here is CATSPAGTGDYEQFF. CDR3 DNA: TGTGCCACCAGTCCCGCCGGGACAGGTGACTATGAGCAGTTCTTC.

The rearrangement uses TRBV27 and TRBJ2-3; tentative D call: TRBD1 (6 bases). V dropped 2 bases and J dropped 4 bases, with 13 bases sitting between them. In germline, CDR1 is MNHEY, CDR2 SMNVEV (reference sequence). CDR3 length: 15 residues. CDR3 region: CASSLRQGTSDTQYF. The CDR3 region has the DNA TGTGCCAGCAGTTTACGGCAGGGGACCTCAGATACGCAGTATTTT.

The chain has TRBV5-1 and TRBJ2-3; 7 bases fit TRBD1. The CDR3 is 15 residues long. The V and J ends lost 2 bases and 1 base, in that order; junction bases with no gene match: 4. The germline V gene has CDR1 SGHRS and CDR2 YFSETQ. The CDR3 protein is CASSFGQARTDTQYF. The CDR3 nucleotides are TGCGCCAGCAGCTTTGGACAGGCCCGCACAGATACGCAGTATTTT.